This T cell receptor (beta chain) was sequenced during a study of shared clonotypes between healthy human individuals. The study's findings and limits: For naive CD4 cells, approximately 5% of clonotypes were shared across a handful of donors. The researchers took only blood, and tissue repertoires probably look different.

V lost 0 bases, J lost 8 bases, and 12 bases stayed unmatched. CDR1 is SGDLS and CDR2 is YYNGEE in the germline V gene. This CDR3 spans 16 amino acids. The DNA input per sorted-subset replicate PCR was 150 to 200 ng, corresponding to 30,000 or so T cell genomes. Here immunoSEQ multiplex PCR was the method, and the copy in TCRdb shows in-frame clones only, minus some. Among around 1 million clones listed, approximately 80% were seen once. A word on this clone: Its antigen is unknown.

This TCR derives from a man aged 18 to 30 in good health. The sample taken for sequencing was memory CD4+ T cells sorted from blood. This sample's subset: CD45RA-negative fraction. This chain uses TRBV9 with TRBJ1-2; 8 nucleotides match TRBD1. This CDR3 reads CASSVDDSGRGHGYTF. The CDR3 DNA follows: TGTGCCAGCAGCGTAGACGACTCGGGCAGGGGGCACGGCTACACCTTC.